The rows below give T cell receptor beta chains drawn from one sample of a study of T cell responses to AZD1222 COVID-19 vaccine. Libraries were prepared by immunoSEQ multiplex PCR; TCRdb keeps only in-frame clonotypes and omits some of them. The data contain about 170,000 clones, roughly 87% of them singletons. The sequencing here drew on peripheral blood, taken 28 days after the second AZD1222 dose. These receptors all stem from an adult who received the AZD1222 COVID-19 vaccine. CDR3s include the opening cysteine and the closing phenylalanine or tryptophan.

V gene	J gene	CDR3 protein
TRBV2	TRBJ1-4	CASSARDSLNEKLFF
TRBV21-1	TRBJ2-1	CASSPRGGSTSNEQFF
TRBV7-9	TRBJ1-2	CASSLQVGSYYGYTF
TRBV9	TRBJ2-7	CASSARDWDSYEQYF
TRBV4-2	TRBJ2-5	CASSPRKGDQETQYF
TRBV7-2	TRBJ1-2	CASSLDTTNYGYTF
TRBV4-2	TRBJ2-1	CASSQGDYNEQFF
TRBV27	TRBJ2-7	CASALGATSYEQYF
TRBV2	TRBJ2-7	CASSEAPGLGYEQYF
TRBV5-1	TRBJ1-1	CASSLRMGKGSGTEAFF
TRBV5-6	TRBJ2-7	CASSSPAGGRKGEQYF
TRBV28	TRBJ2-7	CASSFRSMDSPHEQYF
TRBV2	TRBJ2-2	CASSGLIAGPAGGELFF
TRBV28	TRBJ2-4	CASSLVRGGLGAKNIQYF
TRBV5-5	TRBJ2-5	CASSPKGAMSLQETQYF
TRBV16	TRBJ1-2	CASSPGGGNYGYTF
TRBV27	TRBJ2-7	CASSPSQTGSYEQYF
TRBV21-1	TRBJ2-5	CASSKDRSRTPHLRGQETQYF
TRBV27	TRBJ1-1	CASSLGGSTEAFF
TRBV4-1	TRBJ1-4	CASSPGGATNEKLFF